These 27 T cell receptor beta chains were all obtained from the same sample, sequenced in a study of spatial heterogeneity in lung cancer. As for time point: blood at routine non-recurrence follow-up after resection. Whole RNA was taken from tumor, nontumor lung or frozen PBMC; it was then sequenced unsorted. In TCRdb, the 5' RACE reads were re-called with MiXCR into one record per CDR3 protein. The top ten clones hold around a fifth of a sample with 25,000 to 30,000 distinct CDR3 sequences, around 5.9% of them seen once. This specimen was PBMCs, taken at follow-up. The receptors were sampled from a male donor with early-stage non-small cell lung cancer.

Many counts were recorded for this clonotype. The V gene is TRBV2, the J gene TRBJ2-5, with TRBD2 identical over 9 bases. Trimming removed 5 bases from V and 4 bases from J; junction bases left unmatched: 14. In germline, CDR1 is SNHLY, CDR2 FYNNEI. This CDR3 has 17 residues. CDR3 amino acids: CASSSHGSGRGGETQYF. As DNA, the CDR3 is TGTGCCAGCAGTTCCCATGGTAGCGGGAGAGGAGGAGAGACCCAGTACTTC.

This clonotype was detected ten times or more. This chain uses TRBV7-9 with TRBJ2-7, with D tentatively TRBD1 (5 bases). There are 15 residues in the CDR3. V was trimmed by 5 bases and J by 2 bases, leaving 16 bases between them. Germline assignment: CDR1 SEHNR and CDR2 FQNEAQ (reference sequence). The CDR3 coding sequence is TGTGCCAGCAGCCCAAGTCTGCAGGGCACCTACGAGCAGTACTTC. Its protein is CASSPSLQGTYEQYF.

This clonotype has at least ten counts. This chain joins TRBV7-9 and TRBJ1-1, with TRBD1 identical over 7 bases. V lost 0 bases, J lost 6 bases, and 16 bases stayed unmatched. This CDR3 comprises 18 residues. Germline V gene data show CDR1 as SEHNR and CDR2 as FQNEAQ (reference sequence). In nucleotides, the CDR3 is TGTGCCAGCAGCTTAGCAGGGGGCACAGGGTCCTCCTACCCTGAAGCTTTCTTT. This sequence encodes CASSLAGGTGSSYPEAFF.

This clonotype was counted a few times. CDR3 sequence: CAISTDLNYGYTF. CDR3 sequence (DNA): TGTGCCATCAGCACGGACCTAAACTATGGCTACACCTTC. The J gene is TRBJ1-2, the V gene TRBV10-3; D remains ambiguous. This CDR3 is 13 amino acids long. Germline CDR1 ENHRY, CDR2 SYGVKD. V lost 6 bases to trimming and J lost 2 bases, with 10 bases between them.

This clonotype was found many times. The chain combines TRBV6-5 with TRBJ1-2, with D possibly TRBD1 on 5 matching bases. The ends were cut back, 0 bases at V and 2 bases at J, with 10 bases in the middle. The CDR3 is 15 residues long. CDR1 and CDR2 (germline): MNHEY, SVGAGI. The CDR3, as DNA: TGTGCCAGCAGTTACTCGGTTTGGGGGAACTATGGCTACACCTTC. It yields the protein CASSYSVWGNYGYTF.

In its sample, this clonotype was seen many times. This sequence joins TRBV12-3 or TRBV12-4 and TRBJ2-5; tentative D call: TRBD1 (6 bases). The CDR3 covers 13 residues. Deletions cut 4 bases from V and 4 bases from J, with 10 bases between. The CDR3 sequence: CASSSGAGETQYF. CDR3 DNA sequence: TGTGCCAGCAGTTCAGGGGCCGGAGAGACCCAGTACTTC.

This clonotype was recorded many times. The chain links TRBV3-1 to TRBJ1-6; 8 nucleotides agree with TRBD1. Trimming cost V 4 bases and J 0 bases; bases outside gene matches: 5. The CDR3 extends over 17 amino acids. Per the germline V gene, CDR1 is LGHDT and CDR2 is YNNKEL (reference sequence). CDR3 amino acids: CASSPPQGGSYNSPLHF. Written as DNA, the CDR3 is TGTGCCAGCAGCCCCCCACAGGGGGGCTCCTATAATTCACCCCTCCACTTT.

This clonotype was counted ten times or more. The chain couples TRBV24-1 to TRBJ1-4; TRBD1 matches at 10 bases. V was pared by 4 bases and J by 5 bases, with 3 bases of the junction left unmatched. CDR3 length: 15 amino acids. Germline CDR1 KGHDR, CDR2 SFDVKD. The CDR3 DNA follows: TGTGCCACCAGTGACGACAGGGGGCCCAATGAAAAACTGTTTTTT. Translation: CATSDDRGPNEKLFF.

This clonotype turned up a few times. In DNA, the CDR3 is TGTGCCAGCAGCTCCCGGACAGGGGGAAGTACGCAGTATTTT. It specifies CASSSRTGGSTQYF. The gene calls are TRBV7-6 and TRBJ2-3; 10 nucleotides match TRBD1. Germline V lookup: CDR1 SGHVS, CDR2 FNYEAQ. The CDR3 extends over 14 amino acids. After removal of 4 bases from V and 8 bases from J, the junction contained 6 bases not matched to a gene. Looking up the rest from reference TRBV7-6 and TRBJ2-3 gives the full variable domain: GAGVSQSPRYKVTKRGQDVALRCDPISGHVSLYWYRQALGQGPEFLTYFNYEAQQDKSGLPNDRFSAERPEGSISTLTIQRTEQRDSAMYRCASSSRTGGSTQYFGPGTRLTVL.

In its sample, this clonotype was seen many times. This chain connects TRBV7-8 to TRBJ2-1; TRBD2 might be the D (6 bases). CDR3 size: 17 residues. Germline V CDR1 and CDR2: SGHVS, FQNEAQ. Between the trimmed V and J ends, which lost 5 bases and 0 bases, there was a span of 17 bases. CDR3 in DNA: TGTGCCAGCAGCCAGTCCTATAGCGGAAGCTCCTACAATGAGCAGTTCTTC. It specifies CASSQSYSGSSYNEQFF.

This clonotype was picked up many times. This rearrangement joins TRBV7-2 to TRBJ2-3; 9 bases map to TRBD2. The trim removed 8 bases at V and 11 bases at J, leaving 14 bases unmatched. Germline V gives CDR1 SGHTA, CDR2 FQGNSA. This CDR3 has 14 residues. The CDR3 region has the DNA TGTGCCAGCTCGTTCGGAGGAGCGGGGGGAGGGCAGTATTTT. Protein: CASSFGGAGGGQYF.

In its sample, this clonotype was seen many times. The V gene is TRBV6-2 or TRBV6-3, the J gene TRBJ2-7; possible D gene TRBD1, 6 bases. Trimming pared 0 bases from V and 1 base from J, leaving 13 bases between. The CDR3 length is 16 residues. Germline CDR1 and CDR2: MNHEY and SVGEGT. The CDR3 region is CASSYSRRTASYEQYV. CDR3 sequence (DNA): TGTGCCAGCAGTTACTCTAGGAGGACAGCTTCCTACGAGCAGTACGTC.

This clonotype has at least ten counts. The rearrangement links TRBV2 to TRBJ2-7; 10 bases line up with TRBD1. There are 13 residues in the CDR3. The junction had 8 bases not matched to a gene; V was cut back by 8 bases and J by 7 bases. Germline V gene sequence: CDR1 SNHLY, CDR2 FYNNEI. CDR3 loop: CASGGQGLMEQYF. CDR3 DNA: TGTGCCAGCGGGGGACAGGGGTTGATGGAGCAGTACTTC.

This clonotype was counted at least ten times. This chain uses TRBV20-1 with TRBJ2-5, with no clear D. Germline CDR1 and CDR2: DFQATT and SNEGSKA (reference sequence). V was cut by 3 bases and J by 3 bases, with 17 bases left in between. The CDR3 runs to 15 residues. The CDR3 region has the DNA TGCAGTGCTAGCTTAATACGGCTGTCCAAAGAGACCCAGTACTTC. It yields the protein CSASLIRLSKETQYF.

This chain links TRBV18 with TRBJ2-7; TRBD1 matches 12 bases. V trimming: 5 bases; J trimming: 7 bases; junction bases outside the gene matches: 6. Per germline, CDR1 KGHSH and CDR2 LQKENI. CDR3 size: 14 residues. The CDR3 nucleotides are TGTGCCAGCTCAGAGGGACAGGGGGCTGTGGAGCAGTACTTC. This sequence encodes CASSEGQGAVEQYF.

On this clonotype: A single base separates this from a much larger clone, so it may be a read error. This chain uses TRBV5-1 with TRBJ2-4; D may correspond to TRBD1 or TRBD2 (6 bases each). Germline-derived CDR1 and CDR2 are SGHRS and YFSETQ. This CDR3 region has 15 residues. The chain's CDR3 is CAGSDFGGPTDIQYF. The CDR3 nucleotides read TGCGCCGGCAGCGATTTCGGGGGCCCTACGGACATTCAGTACTTC.

In this sample, this clonotype turned up once. It may be a read error: a sequence one base away is much more abundant. No conserved phenylalanine or tryptophan is present at the end of the CDR3, so a read error is the likely explanation. The rearrangement joins TRBV5-1 to TRBJ2-1; D may be TRBD2 (6 bases). The CDR3 extends over 16 amino acids. Germline CDR1 is SGHRS and CDR2 is YFSETQ. V was pared by 6 bases and J by 1 base, with 17 bases between. Here the CDR3 DNA reads TGCGCCAGCACCCAATCCCCTAGCGCTTCCTACAATGAGCAGTTCTCC. Its translation is CASTQSPSASYNEQFS.

This clonotype was seen ten or more times. The chain combines TRBV12-3 or TRBV12-4 with TRBJ1-1; TRBD1 aligns across 7 bases. This CDR3 spans 15 amino acids. V shed 5 bases, J shed 2 bases, and the junction held 8 bases outside the gene matches. The CDR3 coding sequence is TGTGCCAGCAGTGCCCAGACAGGGAAAAACACTGAAGCTTTCTTT. Amino acid sequence: CASSAQTGKNTEAFF.

This clonotype has at least ten counts. The chain couples TRBV15 to TRBJ2-1; D gene unclear. Trimming took 0 bases from V and 7 from J, leaving 13 bases between them. The CDR3 covers 15 residues. CDR1 and CDR2 from the germline V gene are LNHNV and YYDKDF (reference sequence). CDR3 loop: CATSRDRGLSNEQFF. DNA of the CDR3: TGTGCCACCAGCAGAGATAGAGGCCTCTCTAATGAGCAGTTCTTC.

Ten or more counts support this clonotype. A junction boundary mismatches the germline segment, possibly from a read error. The chain links TRBV9 to TRBJ2-4; the match to TRBD2 covers 13 bases. Germline V lookup: CDR1 SGDLS, CDR2 YYNGEE. The CDR3 length is 14 residues. Here the CDR3 DNA reads TGTGCCAGCAGCCCTCGTCCCGGGACTAGCGGGGTGCACTTC. Encoded protein: CASSPRPGTSGVHF.

This clonotype appeared a few times. V and J are TRBV7-2 and TRBJ2-1; 7 bases are shared with TRBD1. Looked up from germline, CDR1 is SGHTA and CDR2 is FQGNSA. Trimming at V came to 5 bases and at J to 6 bases, leaving 4 bases not matched to a gene. The CDR3 spans 13 residues. In nucleotides, the CDR3 is TGTGCCAGCAGCCTGGGGACAGTCAATGAGCAGTTCTTC. Translation gives CASSLGTVNEQFF.

This clonotype was recorded many times. The genes are TRBV18 and TRBJ2-2; no reliable D call. The CDR3 sequence is 16 residues long. CDR1 and CDR2 from the germline V gene are KGHSH and LQKENI. Between the trimmed V and J ends, which lost 5 bases and 0 bases, there was a span of 13 bases. CDR3 nucleotides: TGTGCCAGCTCAGTGGGGATGTTTGCGAACACCGGGGAGCTGTTTTTT. It encodes CASSVGMFANTGELFF. The whole variable domain, filled in from reference TRBV18 and TRBJ2-2, reads NAGVMQNPRHLVRRRGQEARLRCSPMKGHSHVYWYRQLPEEGLKFMVYLQKENIIDESGMPKERFSAEFPKEGPSILRIQQVVRGDSAAYFCASSVGMFANTGELFFGEGSRLTVL.

This clonotype was observed a handful of times. This chain joins TRBV4-3 and TRBJ2-5; TRBD2 matches at 10 bases. V was clipped by 0 bases and J by 5 bases; unmatched bases: 6. Per the germline V gene, CDR1 is LGHNA and CDR2 is YSLEER. The CDR3 spans 16 residues. The CDR3 is CASSQEAAGGLETQYF. DNA of the CDR3: TGCGCCAGCAGCCAAGAGGCAGCGGGGGGGCTGGAGACCCAGTACTTC.

The sample holds many counts of this clonotype. J is TRBJ2-7 and V is TRBV19; 12 bases are a match to TRBD1. CDR1 is LNHDA, CDR2 SQIVND, per germline (reference sequence). This CDR3 is 14 amino acids long. V lost 7 bases, J lost 5 bases, and 6 bases stayed unmatched. The CDR3 region is CASTGTGGFHEQYF. The CDR3 nucleotides read TGTGCCAGTACAGGGACAGGGGGCTTCCACGAGCAGTACTTC. Full variable domain (outside the CDR3, taken from reference TRBV19 and TRBJ2-7): DGGITQSPKYLFRKEGQNVTLSCEQNLNHDAMYWYRQDPGQGLRLIYYSQIVNDFQKGDIAEGYSVSREKKESFPLTVTSAQKNPTAFYLCASTGTGGFHEQYFGPGTRLTVT.

A few counts support this clonotype. This chain uses TRBV6-5 with TRBJ1-1, with 9 bases identical to TRBD1. The CDR3 extends over 15 amino acids. CDR1 is MNHEY and CDR2 is SVGAGI in the germline V gene. The junction had 5 bases not matched to a gene; V was cut back by 6 bases and J by 0 bases. In nucleotides, the CDR3 is TGTGCCAGCAGAAAGGGACAGGGAATGAACACTGAAGCTTTCTTT. It encodes CASRKGQGMNTEAFF.

The chain has TRBV24-1 and TRBJ2-1, with D perhaps assigned TRBD1 or TRBD2 (6 bases each). V gave up 4 bases and J gave up 7 bases, with 19 bases separating them. Germline values: CDR1 KGHDR, CDR2 SFDVKD. This CDR3 has 16 amino acids. CDR3: CATSEPGGGIVNEQFF. For the CDR3, the DNA is TGTGCCACCAGTGAACCTGGGGGCGGGATTGTTAATGAGCAGTTCTTC.

This clonotype was detected many times. This chain joins TRBV5-4 and TRBJ2-3; D gene uncertain. V was shortened by 1 base and J by 1 base, with 10 bases between the two germline ends. The CDR3 is 15 residues long. Germline CDR1 and CDR2: SGHNT and YYREEE (reference sequence). The CDR3 loop is CASSLSLRGTDTQYF. CDR3 DNA: TGTGCCAGCAGCTTGTCCCTCCGAGGCACAGATACGCAGTATTTT.